The 26 T cell receptor beta chains given below trace back to one sample, sequenced in a study of T cell responses to AZD1222 COVID-19 vaccine. This table comes from immunoSEQ multiplex PCR, and its TCRdb copy is limited to in-frame clones, with some not included. This table has 90,000 to 150,000 clones, approximately 85% appearing once. Sequencing was performed on peripheral blood, taken on day 0 of AZD1222 vaccination. The receptors stem from an adult in good health.

The table lists this clone with a count of one. This chain links TRBV7-6 with TRBJ1-1; D is unclear. Germline loops: CDR1 SGHVS, CDR2 FNYEAQ. Trimming removed 5 bases from V and 6 bases from J, with 13 bases in between. The CDR3 runs 13 residues. DNA for the CDR3: TGTGCCAGCAGCCCCTCAGCAGCCTCTGAAGCTTTCTTT. Its translation: CASSPSAASEAFF.

The chain recombines TRBV6-5 with TRBJ1-6; tentative D call: TRBD1 (5 bases). The CDR3 has 15 amino acids. The germline V gene has CDR1 MNHEY and CDR2 SVGAGI. V was shortened by 6 bases and J by 9 bases, with 18 bases between the two germline ends. The CDR3 DNA is TGTGCCAGCAGCCTTGAGACAGTGGTCGGTTCACCCCTCCACTTT. Its protein is CASSLETVVGSPLHF.

This sequence joins TRBV24-1 and TRBJ2-5; 7 bases are shared with TRBD1. Germline CDR1 reads KGHDR; CDR2 reads SFDVKD. This CDR3 is built from 15 residues. V dropped 7 bases and J dropped 0; count of bases not matched to a gene: 7. As DNA, the CDR3 is TGTGCCACCAGCCGAGTCGGGACAGACCAAGAGACCCAGTACTTC. Translated, it gives CATSRVGTDQETQYF.

The genes are TRBV28 and TRBJ2-3, with D perhaps being TRBD1 or TRBD2 (5 bases each). In germline, CDR1 is MDHEN, CDR2 SYDVKM. This CDR3 is built from 15 residues. The V end was cut by 7 bases, the J end by 2 bases, with 16 bases between. CDR3 in amino acids: CASTGSRGTTDTQYF. The CDR3 DNA sequence: TGTGCCAGCACCGGATCGAGGGGCACCACAGATACGCAGTATTTT.

This clone is a singleton in its sample. The rearrangement links TRBV19 to TRBJ2-1; TRBD2 aligns across 11 bases. In germline, CDR1 is LNHDA, CDR2 SQIVND (reference sequence). Trimming took 7 bases from V and 7 from J; bases not matched to a gene: 6. The CDR3 contains 14 residues. The CDR3 bases are TGTGCCAGTACCCTAGCGGGAGGTCAAAATGAGCAGTTCTTC. Translation gives CASTLAGGQNEQFF.

V and J are TRBV6-5 and TRBJ2-7, with TRBD2 matching 10 bases. Per the germline V gene, CDR1 is MNHEY and CDR2 is SVGAGI. V gave up 7 bases and J gave up 1 base; unmatched junction bases: 7. The CDR3 runs 15 residues. The CDR3 loop is CASTPAGGPSYEQYF. The CDR3 DNA follows: TGTGCCAGCACCCCAGCGGGAGGGCCATCCTACGAGCAGTACTTC.

The rearrangement joins TRBV6-5 to TRBJ1-3; unclear D gene. This CDR3 spans 14 amino acids. Germline V gene sequence: CDR1 MNHEY, CDR2 SVGAGI. V lost 7 bases to trimming and J lost 0 bases, with 10 bases between them. The CDR3 DNA reads TGTGCCAGCACCCCACTGAACTCTGGAAACACCATATATTTT. Protein: CASTPLNSGNTIYF.

The V call is TRBV30, the J call TRBJ2-7, with D perhaps TRBD1 (5 bases). In germline, CDR1 is GTSNPN, CDR2 SVGIG (reference sequence). With 0 bases removed from V and 3 bases from J, the gap between germline ends came to 12 bases. CDR3 length equals 14 residues. The CDR3 nucleotides are TGTGCCTGGAGTGTAAGGGGTTTTTTCTACGAGCAGTACTTC. Protein sequence: CAWSVRGFFYEQYF. Using reference TRBV30 and TRBJ2-7 for the parts outside the CDR3, the full variable domain is SQTIHQWPATLVQPVGSPLSLECTVEGTSNPNLYWYRQAAGRGLQLLFYSVGIGQISSEVPQNLSASRPQDRQFILSSKKLLLSDSGFYLCAWSVRGFFYEQYFGPGTRLTVT.

V and J are TRBV2 and TRBJ1-5; no clear D. V was trimmed by 3 bases and J by 3 bases, leaving 3 bases between them. CDR1 is SNHLY and CDR2 is FYNNEI in the germline V gene. This CDR3 comprises 12 residues. The CDR3: CASSDTNQPQHF. The CDR3 DNA sequence: TGTGCCAGCAGTGACACCAATCAGCCCCAGCATTTT.

The chain couples TRBV19 to TRBJ2-1, with no clear D. The V end was cut by 4 bases, the J end by 0 bases, with 10 bases between. CDR3 length: 15 amino acids. The germline V gene has CDR1 LNHDA and CDR2 SQIVND (reference sequence). CDR3 DNA: TGTGCCAGTAGTAAGGACCAAAGCTCCTACAATGAGCAGTTCTTC. Translated: CASSKDQSSYNEQFF.

The V call is TRBV6-5, the J call TRBJ1-6; 8 bases agree with TRBD1. J gave up 10 bases and V 6 bases, and 8 bases lay outside the gene matches. The CDR3 length is 14 residues. Germline V gives CDR1 MNHEY, CDR2 SVGAGI. The CDR3 loop is CASRRGQGTSPLHF. The CDR3 DNA reads TGTGCCAGCAGACGCGGACAGGGCACCTCACCCCTCCACTTT.

The V and J genes are TRBV6-5 and TRBJ1-6; 8 bases agree with TRBD1. Losses at the gene ends were 1 base for V and 10 bases for J; bases not matched to a gene: 6. CDR3 length: 15 residues. Germline CDR1 and CDR2: MNHEY and SVGAGI. The CDR3 DNA reads as TGTGCCAGCAGTTACTTAGGACAGGGTGAATCACCCCTCCACTTT. Translation gives CASSYLGQGESPLHF.

This chain uses TRBV7-2 with TRBJ1-1; no clear D. Germline loops: CDR1 SGHTA, CDR2 FQGNSA. With 5 bases removed from V and 5 bases from J, the gap between germline ends came to 9 bases. The CDR3 spans 12 residues. CDR3 protein: CASSRLGTEAFF. The DNA for the CDR3 is TGTGCCAGCAGCCGATTGGGGACTGAAGCTTTCTTT.

The rearrangement uses TRBV6-5 and TRBJ1-1, with TRBD1 matching 8 bases. J was trimmed by 1 base and V by 2 bases; bases with no gene match: 6. The germline V gene encodes CDR1 MNHEY and CDR2 SVGAGI. This CDR3 has 16 residues. The CDR3 sequence: CASSYPGTGGNTEAFF. The CDR3 region has the DNA TGTGCCAGCAGTTACCCAGGGACAGGTGGGAACACTGAAGCTTTCTTT.

This rearrangement joins TRBV19 to TRBJ1-5; TRBD1 might be the D (6 bases). Germline V gene sequence: CDR1 LNHDA, CDR2 SQIVND (reference sequence). The CDR3 totals 16 residues. The ends were cut back, 1 base at V and 7 bases at J, with 17 bases in the middle. This CDR3 is CASSIGMGGAKQPQHF. Written as DNA, the CDR3 is TGTGCCAGTAGTATAGGTATGGGGGGGGCCAAACAGCCCCAGCATTTT.

As to this clone: One end of the junction varies from germline; a read error may be responsible. The rearrangement links TRBV6-5 to TRBJ2-5, with TRBD1 matching over 10 bases. This CDR3 is 15 amino acids long. Germline V gene data show CDR1 as MNHEY and CDR2 as SVGAGI. The CDR3 nucleotides read TGTGCCAGCAGTCCAGGACAGGGGGAAGGAGAGATCCAGTACTTC. It codes for CASSPGQGEGEIQYF.

CDR3 loop: CASSIDPFYEQYF. CDR3 bases: TGTGCCAGTAGTATAGATCCCTTCTACGAGCAGTACTTC. The V and J genes are TRBV19 and TRBJ2-7; D gene ambiguous. CDR3 size: 13 residues. Germline values: CDR1 LNHDA, CDR2 SQIVND (reference sequence). Trimming removed 0 bases from V and 3 bases from J, with 6 bases in between.

The rearrangement uses TRBV28 and TRBJ2-7; 9 bases are shared with TRBD2. CDR1 is MDHEN and CDR2 is SYDVKM in the germline V gene. The CDR3 has 15 residues. Trimming took 2 bases from V and 2 from J; bases not matched to a gene: 4. CDR3 region: CASSLLAGPTYEQYF. CDR3 sequence (DNA): TGTGCCAGCAGTTTACTAGCGGGACCTACCTACGAGCAGTACTTC.

The chain joins TRBV15 to TRBJ2-7; D unclear. V dropped 0 bases and J dropped 4 bases, with 7 bases sitting between them. This CDR3 has 13 amino acids. Germline CDR1 LNHNV, CDR2 YYDKDF (reference sequence). The CDR3 nucleotides are TGTGCCACCAGCAGAGATTTCGCGTACGAGCAGTACTTC. Translating gives CATSRDFAYEQYF.

The chain uses TRBV9 and TRBJ1-5; D unclear. The V end was cut by 0 bases, the J end by 5 bases, with 12 bases between. Germline loops: CDR1 SGDLS, CDR2 YYNGEE. CDR3 length: 15 amino acids. The CDR3 loop reads CASSVDSGWDQPQHF. CDR3 nucleotide sequence: TGTGCCAGCAGCGTAGATTCAGGATGGGATCAGCCCCAGCATTTT.

The chain is built from TRBV27 and TRBJ2-5; 9 bases are shared with TRBD2. The CDR3 extends over 14 amino acids. CDR1 MNHEY and CDR2 SMNVEV come from the germline V gene (reference sequence). With 7 bases clipped from V and 4 bases from J, the junction kept 7 bases outside the gene matches. The DNA of the CDR3 is TGTGCCAGCAAGGGCGGGAGGGCCGCAGAGACCCAGTACTTC. Its translation: CASKGGRAAETQYF.

This chain uses TRBV9 with TRBJ2-7; 10 bases map to TRBD2. The CDR3 length is 14 residues. The V segment lost 2 bases and the J segment 3 bases; nucleotides outside the gene matches: 2. Germline CDR1 SGDLS, CDR2 YYNGEE. The CDR3 sequence is CASSVSSGGYEQYF. CDR3 nucleotides: TGTGCCAGCAGCGTTTCTAGCGGGGGCTACGAGCAGTACTTC.

This chain uses TRBV7-2 with TRBJ2-2, with D unclear. The CDR3 totals 16 residues. Trimming left V 1 base short and J 0 bases short, with 9 bases between. Germline CDR1 SGHTA, CDR2 FQGNSA. CDR3 sequence: CASSLVRKTNTGELFF. CDR3 DNA: TGTGCCAGCAGCTTAGTCCGGAAGACGAACACCGGGGAGCTGTTTTTT.

This chain joins TRBV9 and TRBJ2-3; 13 nucleotides align to TRBD2. The CDR3 has 19 amino acids. The germline V gene encodes CDR1 SGDLS and CDR2 YYNGEE. Trimming removed 9 bases from V and 4 bases from J; junction bases left unmatched: 20. This chain's CDR3 is CATCSGGLAGPSAPDTQYF. The CDR3 DNA follows: TGTGCCACCTGCTCAGGGGGACTAGCGGGACCATCCGCGCCAGATACGCAGTATTTT.

This clone was counted only a few times. The genes are TRBV6-2 or TRBV6-3 and TRBJ1-6; D perhaps matches TRBD1 (6 bases). The CDR3 runs 14 residues. V lost 2 bases and J 5 bases, leaving 7 bases between the germline ends. Germline V lookup: CDR1 MNHEY, CDR2 SVGEGT. CDR3 sequence (DNA): TGTGCCAGCAGTTACCGACAGGATAATTCACCCCTCCACTTT. Protein product: CASSYRQDNSPLHF.

V gene TRBV6-1 combines with J gene TRBJ1-5; D remains unclear. CDR1 MNHNS and CDR2 SASEGT come from the germline V gene. The CDR3 length is 11 residues. Trimming left V 6 bases short and J 7 bases short, with 7 bases between. The chain's CDR3 is CASREGQPQHF. In nucleotides, the CDR3 is TGTGCCAGCAGAGAGGGACAGCCCCAGCATTTT.